The next 15 T cell receptor beta chains were all read from a single sample in a study of monozygotic twins with inflammatory bowel disease. TCRdb reprocessed the 5' RACE reads and stores each CDR3 protein as one record, lacking DNA. This listing includes 350,000 to 400,000 distinct CDR3 sequences. The sample comprised blood. The receptors come from a human donor with ulcerative colitis or Crohn's disease, or a healthy co-twin of an affected twin (not recorded which).

The chain employs TRBV20-1 and TRBJ2-7. The CDR3 runs to 11 residues. Germline V gene lookup returns CDR1 DFQATT and CDR2 SNEGSKA (reference sequence). CDR3: CSGAEGYEQYF.

The genes are TRBV5-1 and TRBJ1-1. The germline V gene has CDR1 SGHRS and CDR2 YFSETQ. The CDR3 length is 12 residues. CDR3 sequence: CASSLARDEAFF.

The genes are TRBV20-1 and TRBJ2-7; TCRdb's D call, TRBD1, is unchecked because there is no DNA. The CDR3 runs 12 residues. Germline V gives CDR1 DFQATT, CDR2 SNEGSKA (reference sequence). CDR3 amino acids: CSANDRGHEQYF.

The chain carries TRBV2 and TRBJ1-4. The CDR3 length is 14 residues. In germline, CDR1 is SNHLY, CDR2 FYNNEI. The CDR3 loop reads CASIIRGGIEKLFF.

The chain carries TRBV7-3 and TRBJ2-3. CDR1 is SGHTA and CDR2 is FQGTGA in the germline V gene. This CDR3 region has 13 residues. The CDR3 reads CASSLIITDTQYF.

This chain links TRBV12-3 or TRBV12-4 with TRBJ2-6; TCRdb's D call, TRBD1, is unchecked because there is no DNA. CDR3 length: 18 residues. The CDR3 reads CASSLPGTGVSGANVLTF.

The chain recombines TRBV9 with TRBJ1-1; as DNA is missing, the TRBD1 call by TCRdb cannot be tested. CDR1 SGDLS and CDR2 YYNGEE come from the germline V gene. The CDR3 covers 16 residues. The CDR3 is CASSVAGMGRNTEAFF.

CDR3 in amino acids: CASSRSGAGELFF. V and J are TRBV4-3 and TRBJ2-2. Germline V gene data show CDR1 as LGHNA and CDR2 as YSLEER. There are 13 residues in the CDR3.

V and J are TRBV29-1 and TRBJ2-1; TCRdb indicates TRBD2, and absent DNA this call remains unverified. This CDR3 contains 11 residues. CDR1 and CDR2 from the germline V gene are SQVTM and ANQGSEA. The CDR3 loop reads CSVDPGSEQFF.

This chain connects TRBV7-9 to TRBJ2-3. The CDR3 runs to 14 residues. Germline-derived CDR1 and CDR2 are SEHNR and FQNEAQ (reference sequence). This chain's CDR3 is CASSLGLSTDTQYF.

This chain connects TRBV10-3 to TRBJ2-4; TCRdb designates TRBD2, a call that cannot be tested without DNA. CDR3 length: 18 residues. Germline CDR1 ENHRY, CDR2 SYGVKD. CDR3 amino acids: CAISESLDSGFAKNIQYF.

V is TRBV5-1 and J is TRBJ2-7. The CDR3 loop spans 13 amino acids. Germline CDR1 reads SGHRS; CDR2 reads YFSETQ. CDR3 sequence: CASSSISENEQYF.

The chain is built from TRBV2 and TRBJ2-2; TCRdb indicates TRBD1, and absent DNA this call remains unverified. The germline gives CDR1 SNHLY, CDR2 FYNNEI. The CDR3 contains 18 residues. CDR3 loop: CASSERGRNVANTGELFF. Drawing the rest from reference TRBV2 and TRBJ2-2, the complete variable domain is EPEVTQTPSHQVTQMGQEVILRCVPISNHLYFYWYRQILGQKVEFLVSFYNNEISEKSEIFDDQFSVERPDGSNFTLKIRSTKLEDSAMYFCASSERGRNVANTGELFFGEGSRLTVL.

The chain carries TRBV4-1 and TRBJ1-4. This CDR3 is 14 amino acids long. Looked up from germline, CDR1 is MGHRA and CDR2 is YSYEKL. The CDR3 loop is CAGSQGPRSEKLFF.

The rearrangement uses TRBV4-2 and TRBJ2-5; TCRdb's D call of TRBD1 is untestable without DNA. This CDR3 is built from 17 residues. CDR1 is LGHNA and CDR2 is YNFKEQ in the germline V gene. The chain's CDR3 is CASSQRGRGITQETQYF.